This T cell receptor beta chain was documented in a study of T cell responses to AZD1222 COVID-19 vaccine. Broader study findings: Clonal diversity may have been underestimated, and the donors were mostly white British, with more females than males.

This clone was seen a few times. Its target is unknown. The protocol was immunoSEQ multiplex PCR, while the TCRdb copy is restricted to in-frame clones and leaves out a portion. This sample has roughly 150,000 clones, with 90% to 95% found just once. Trimming took 2 bases from V and 13 from J, leaving 9 bases between them. The CDR3 length is 11 residues. The source was peripheral blood, collected on day 0 of AZD1222 vaccination. This sequence joins TRBV12-3 or TRBV12-4 and TRBJ2-1, with D tentatively TRBD2 (5 bases). This receptor was obtained from an adult in good health. In DNA form, the CDR3 reads TGTGCCAGCAGTTTATCACTAGATCAGTTCTTC. This sequence encodes CASSLSLDQFF.